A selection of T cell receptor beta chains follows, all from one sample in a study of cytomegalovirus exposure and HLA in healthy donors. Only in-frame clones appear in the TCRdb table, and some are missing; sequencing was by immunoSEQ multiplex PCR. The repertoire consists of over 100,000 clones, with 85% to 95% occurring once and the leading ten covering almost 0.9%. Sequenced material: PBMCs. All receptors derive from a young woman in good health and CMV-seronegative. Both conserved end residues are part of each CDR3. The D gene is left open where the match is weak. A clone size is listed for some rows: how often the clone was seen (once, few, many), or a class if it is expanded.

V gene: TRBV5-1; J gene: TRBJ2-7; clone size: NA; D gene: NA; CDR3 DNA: TGCGCCAGCAGCTTGGGCACCACAACCTACGAGCAGTACTTC; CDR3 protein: CASSLGTTTYEQYF
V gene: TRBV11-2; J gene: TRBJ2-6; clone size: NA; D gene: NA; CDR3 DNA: TGTGCCAGCAGCCCCTGGGCAGCCGGAGGGGCCAACGTCCTGACTTTC; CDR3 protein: CASSPWAAGGANVLTF
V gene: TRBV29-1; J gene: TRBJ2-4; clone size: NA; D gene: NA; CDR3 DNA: TGCAGCGTTGAGGTGGACAGAAACATTCAGTACTTC; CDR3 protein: CSVEVDRNIQYF
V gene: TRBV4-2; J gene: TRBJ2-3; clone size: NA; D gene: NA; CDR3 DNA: TGTGCCAGCAGCCAAGAGGGGGCAAGCCCAGATACGCAGTATTTT; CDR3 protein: CASSQEGASPDTQYF
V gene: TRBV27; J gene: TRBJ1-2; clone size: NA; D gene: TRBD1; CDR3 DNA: TGTGCCAGCAGTAAAATCGACAGGGGATATGGCTACACCTTC; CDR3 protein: CASSKIDRGYGYTF
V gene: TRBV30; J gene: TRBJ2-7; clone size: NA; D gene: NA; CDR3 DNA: TGTGCCTGGAGTACAACAGGGTACGAGCAGTACTTC; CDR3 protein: CAWSTTGYEQYF
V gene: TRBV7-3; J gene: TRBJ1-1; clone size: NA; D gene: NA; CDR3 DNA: TGTGCCAGCGGGGAGGTTGGAAGTAGCGCTGAAGCTTTCTTT; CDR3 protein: CASGEVGSSAEAFF
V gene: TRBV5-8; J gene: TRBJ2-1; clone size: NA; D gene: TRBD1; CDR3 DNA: TGTGCCAGCAAGTCGGGACAGTATGGTGAGCAGTTCTTC; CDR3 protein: CASKSGQYGEQFF
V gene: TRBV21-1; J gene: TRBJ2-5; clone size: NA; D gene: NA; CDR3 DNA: TGTGCCAGCAGCACATTGACAGGGAGGGAGACCCAGTACTTC; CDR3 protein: CASSTLTGRETQYF
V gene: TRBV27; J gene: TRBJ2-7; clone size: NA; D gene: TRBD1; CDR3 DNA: TGTGCCAGCAGTTTGACAGGGCCCTACGAGCAGTACTTC; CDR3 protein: CASSLTGPYEQYF
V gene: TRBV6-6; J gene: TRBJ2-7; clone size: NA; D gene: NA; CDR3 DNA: TGTGCCAGCAGTTACTTTCCGGAGCCTTCCTACGAGCAGTACTTC; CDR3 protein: CASSYFPEPSYEQYF
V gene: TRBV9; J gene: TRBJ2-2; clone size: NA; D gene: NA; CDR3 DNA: TGTGCCAGCAGCGTAGAACAGGGGAACACCGGGGAGCTGTTTTTT; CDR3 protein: CASSVEQGNTGELFF
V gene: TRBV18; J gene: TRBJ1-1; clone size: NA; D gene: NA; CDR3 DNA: TGTGCCAGCTCGTCCGCCGGGGAGGCCACTGAAGCTTTCTTT; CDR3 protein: CASSSAGEATEAFF
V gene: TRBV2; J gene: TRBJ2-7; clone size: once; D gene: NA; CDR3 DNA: TGTGCCAGCAGTGAAGCCCTAGCACGCTTGGGCTTC; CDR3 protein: CASSEALARLGF
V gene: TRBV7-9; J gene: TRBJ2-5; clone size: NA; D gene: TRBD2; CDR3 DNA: TGTGCCAGCAGCCCCAATAGCGGGGGTTTTTCCGAGACCCAGTACTTC; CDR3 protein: CASSPNSGGFSETQYF
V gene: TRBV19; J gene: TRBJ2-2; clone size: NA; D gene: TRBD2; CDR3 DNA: TGTGCCACAGCGGGGGCCAACACCGGGGAGCTGTTTTTT; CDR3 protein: CATAGANTGELFF
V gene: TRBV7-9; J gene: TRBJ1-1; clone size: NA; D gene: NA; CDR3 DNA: TGTGCCAGCAGCTTATACCGAGGTGACACTGAAGCTTTCTTT; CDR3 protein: CASSLYRGDTEAFF
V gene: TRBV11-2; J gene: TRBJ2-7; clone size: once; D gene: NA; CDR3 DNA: TGTGCCAGCAGCTTAGTATTCCCACATTTTCTTTTTGAGCAGTACTTC; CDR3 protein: CASSLVFPHFLFEQYF
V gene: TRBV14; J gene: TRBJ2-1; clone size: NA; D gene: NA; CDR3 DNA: TGTGCCAGCAGCCAAGGAGGAGGGGACCGCTGGGGCAATGAGCAGTTCTTC; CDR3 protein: CASSQGGGDRWGNEQFF
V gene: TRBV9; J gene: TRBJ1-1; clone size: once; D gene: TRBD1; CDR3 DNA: TGTGCCAGCAGCGTAGCGGACAGGCGGGAAGCTTTCTTT; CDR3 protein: CASSVADRREAFF
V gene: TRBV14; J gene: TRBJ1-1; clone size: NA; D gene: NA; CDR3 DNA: TGTGCCAGCAGCCAAGATGAGGGCCTGAACACTGAAGCTTTCTTT; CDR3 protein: CASSQDEGLNTEAFF
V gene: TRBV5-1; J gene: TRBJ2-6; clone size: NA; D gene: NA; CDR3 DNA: TGCGCCAGCAGCGAACAGGGCCCCGGTGGGGCCAACGTCCTGACTTTC; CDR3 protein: CASSEQGPGGANVLTF
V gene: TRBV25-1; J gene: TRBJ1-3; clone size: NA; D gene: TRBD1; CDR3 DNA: TGTGCCAGCAGTATGGGACAGGGTATCACTGGAAACACCATATATTTT; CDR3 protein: CASSMGQGITGNTIYF
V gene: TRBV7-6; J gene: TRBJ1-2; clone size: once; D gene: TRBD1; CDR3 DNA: TGTGCCAGCACGAACAGGGGAGTCGATGGCTACACCTTC; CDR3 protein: CASTNRGVDGYTF
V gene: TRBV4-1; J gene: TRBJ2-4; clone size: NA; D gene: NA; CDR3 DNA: TGCGCCAGCAGCCCCGGGAAGGGAGGTCCTCTAGCCAAAAACATTCAGTACTTC; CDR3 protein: CASSPGKGGPLAKNIQYF
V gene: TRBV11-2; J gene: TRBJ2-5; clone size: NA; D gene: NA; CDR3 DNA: TGTGCCAGCAGCTTAGATGGAGGGGGCCGGGGGGAGACCCAGTACTTC; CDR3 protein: CASSLDGGGRGETQYF
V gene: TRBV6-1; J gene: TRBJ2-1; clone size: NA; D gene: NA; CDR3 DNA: TGTGCCAGCATCGCCGTGGACGGAGGTAAGGATGAGCAGTTCTTC; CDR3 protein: CASIAVDGGKDEQFF
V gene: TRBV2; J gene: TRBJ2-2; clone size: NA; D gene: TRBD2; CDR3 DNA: TGTGCCAGCCGAAAGCTAGCGGGTACGAACACCGGGGAGCTGTTTTTT; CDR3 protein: CASRKLAGTNTGELFF
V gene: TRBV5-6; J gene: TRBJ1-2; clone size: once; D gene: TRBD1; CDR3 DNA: TGTGCCAGCAGCTTACTACAGGGGGTCAACTATGGCTACACCTTC; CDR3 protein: CASSLLQGVNYGYTF
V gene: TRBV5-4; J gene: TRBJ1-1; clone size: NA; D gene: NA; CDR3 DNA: TGTGCCAGCAGCTTGTACAGCTTGAACACTGAAGCTTTCTTT; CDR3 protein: CASSLYSLNTEAFF
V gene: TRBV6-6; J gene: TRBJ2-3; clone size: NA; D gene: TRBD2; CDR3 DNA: TGTGCCAGCAGTTACGGTGCGGGAGGTGCCACAGATACGCAGTATTTT; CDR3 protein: CASSYGAGGATDTQYF
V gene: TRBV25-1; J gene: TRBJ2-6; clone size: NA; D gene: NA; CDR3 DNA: TGTGCCAGCAGTGAGCCCACAGTAAACTCTGGGGCCAACGTCCTGACTTTC; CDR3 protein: CASSEPTVNSGANVLTF
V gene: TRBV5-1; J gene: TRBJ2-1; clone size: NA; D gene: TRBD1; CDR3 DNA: TGCGCCAGCAGTGTTGGGGGACAGGGAGGGGTTGAGCAGTTCTTC; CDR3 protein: CASSVGGQGGVEQFF
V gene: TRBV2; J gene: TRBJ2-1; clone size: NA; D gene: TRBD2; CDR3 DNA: TGTGCCAGCAAACCGATTTTCGGGGGGGCCATCAATGAGCAGTTCTTC; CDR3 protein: CASKPIFGGAINEQFF
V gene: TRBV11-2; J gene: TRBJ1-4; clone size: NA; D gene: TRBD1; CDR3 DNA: TGTGCCAGCAGCCCGGACAGGTTGGGCGAAAAACTGTTTTTT; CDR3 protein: CASSPDRLGEKLFF
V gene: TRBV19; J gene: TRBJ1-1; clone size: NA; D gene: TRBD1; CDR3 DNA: TGTGCCAGCAATGACAGGGGCTCACACGTGAACACTGAAGCTTTCTTT; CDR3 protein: CASNDRGSHVNTEAFF
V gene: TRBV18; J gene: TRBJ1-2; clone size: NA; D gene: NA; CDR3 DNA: TGTGCCAGCTCACCGGACATAGCTAACTATGGCTACACCTTC; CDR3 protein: CASSPDIANYGYTF
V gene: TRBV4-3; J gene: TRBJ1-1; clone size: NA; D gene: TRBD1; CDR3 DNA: TGCGCCAGCAGCCAAGATACAGGGGTTATGAACACTGAAGCTTTCTTT; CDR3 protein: CASSQDTGVMNTEAFF
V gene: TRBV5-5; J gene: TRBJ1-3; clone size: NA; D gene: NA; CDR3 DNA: TGTGCCAGCAGCTTGAGTTGGGCTTACTCTGGAAACACCATATATTTT; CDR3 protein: CASSLSWAYSGNTIYF
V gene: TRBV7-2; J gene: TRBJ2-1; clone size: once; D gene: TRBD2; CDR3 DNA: TGTGCCAGCAGCCCCGAGCGGGGGGCCTACAATGAGCAGTTCTTC; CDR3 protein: CASSPERGAYNEQFF
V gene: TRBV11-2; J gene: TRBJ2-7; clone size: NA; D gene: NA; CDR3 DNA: TGTGCCAGCAGCTTAGCTCCGGGACATTTCTCCTACGAGCAGTACTTC; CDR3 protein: CASSLAPGHFSYEQYF
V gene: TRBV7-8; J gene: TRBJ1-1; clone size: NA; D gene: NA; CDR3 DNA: TGTGCCAGCAGCCCCCGGTCTGGGAGCACTGAAGCTTTCTTT; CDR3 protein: CASSPRSGSTEAFF
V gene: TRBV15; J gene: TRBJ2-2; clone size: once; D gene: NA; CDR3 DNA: TGTGCCACCAGCAGAGATAGGGGACAGAACACCGGGGAGCTGTTTTTT; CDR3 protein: CATSRDRGQNTGELFF
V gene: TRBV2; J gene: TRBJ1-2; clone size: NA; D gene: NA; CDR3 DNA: TGTGCCAGCAGCTCTGGTGACAGCTATGGCTACACCTTC; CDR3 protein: CASSSGDSYGYTF
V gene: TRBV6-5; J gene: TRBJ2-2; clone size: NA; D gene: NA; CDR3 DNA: TGTGCCAGCAGTTACTCGTGGACAGAAGGTGGGGAGCTGTTTTTT; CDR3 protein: CASSYSWTEGGELFF
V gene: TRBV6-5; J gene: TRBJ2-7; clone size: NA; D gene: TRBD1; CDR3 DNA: TGTGCCAGCAGTCTGGACAGGGGAGGGGTCGAGCAGTACTTC; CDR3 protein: CASSLDRGGVEQYF
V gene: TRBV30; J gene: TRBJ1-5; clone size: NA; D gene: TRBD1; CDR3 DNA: TGTGCCTGGAGACCAACAGGGGGTAATAATCAGCCCCAGCATTTT; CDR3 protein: CAWRPTGGNNQPQHF
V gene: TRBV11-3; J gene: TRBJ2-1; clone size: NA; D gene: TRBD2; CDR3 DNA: TGTGCCAGCAGCTTAAAGGCGGGAGGACACAATGAGCAGTTCTTC; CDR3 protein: CASSLKAGGHNEQFF
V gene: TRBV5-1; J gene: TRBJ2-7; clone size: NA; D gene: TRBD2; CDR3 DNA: TGCGCCAGCAGCTTGATCGGGGGGGGCGCCGACAGCCCCGTGGTCGAGCAGTACTTC; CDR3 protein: CASSLIGGGADSPVVEQYF
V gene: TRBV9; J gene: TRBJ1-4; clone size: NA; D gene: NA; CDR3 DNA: TGTGCCAGCAGCACCGGGGGGGGGCGCTTGGAAAAACTGTTTTTT; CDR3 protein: CASSTGGGRLEKLFF
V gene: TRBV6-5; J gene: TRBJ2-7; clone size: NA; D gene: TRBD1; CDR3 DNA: TGTGCCAGCAGTATGACAGGGTCTTGGGAGCAGTACTTC; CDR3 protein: CASSMTGSWEQYF
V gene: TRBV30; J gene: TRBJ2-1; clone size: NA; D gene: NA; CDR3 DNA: TGTGCCTGGAGTGACGGGGGCTCCTACAATGAGCAGTTCTTC; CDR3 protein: CAWSDGGSYNEQFF
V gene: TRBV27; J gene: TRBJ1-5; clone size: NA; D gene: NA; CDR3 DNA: TGTGCCAGCAGTTTCGGGTACGGAAAGTGGCCCCAGCATTTT; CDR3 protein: CASSFGYGKWPQHF
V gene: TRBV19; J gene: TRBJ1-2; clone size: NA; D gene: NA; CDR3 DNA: TGTGCCACCAACTGGGGGGGCAGATTCTATGGCTACACCTTC; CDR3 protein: CATNWGGRFYGYTF
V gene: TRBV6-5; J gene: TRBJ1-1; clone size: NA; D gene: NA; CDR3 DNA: TGTGCCAGCAGTTACTCGGGAGGGAGCGGCGCTTTCTTT; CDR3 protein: CASSYSGGSGAFF
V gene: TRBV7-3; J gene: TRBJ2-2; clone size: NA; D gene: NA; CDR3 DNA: TGTGCCAGCGCGAGAGGTTCCACCGGGGAGCTGTTTTTT; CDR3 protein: CASARGSTGELFF